The 18 T cell receptor beta chains reported below all come from one sample, sequenced in a study of blood T cell repertoires in COVID-19. The method was immunoSEQ multiplex PCR; TCRdb's version includes in-frame clones alone and lacks a portion of them. The sample holds a few hundred thousand clones, roughly nine tenths seen once. Sequenced material: PBMCs or T cells enriched from blood (not recorded which). The receptors come from a woman aged 55-75 years who had recovered from COVID-19.

This clone was observed a handful of times. This sequence joins TRBV4-1 and TRBJ2-7, with TRBD1 identical over 8 bases. The CDR3 is 17 amino acids. The V segment lost 4 bases and the J segment 7 bases; nucleotides outside the gene matches: 18. CDR1 MGHRA and CDR2 YSYEKL come from the germline V gene. CDR3 region: CASSLFADRVGPGEQYF. In DNA form, the CDR3 reads TGCGCCAGCAGCCTTTTCGCGGACAGGGTAGGACCGGGGGAGCAGTACTTC.

This chain connects TRBV28 to TRBJ2-5; D perhaps matches TRBD1 (6 bases). Germline V gene lookup returns CDR1 MDHEN and CDR2 SYDVKM. Deletions cut 7 bases from V and 7 bases from J, with 28 bases between. This CDR3 contains 17 residues. The CDR3 here is CASTPIPRGQLRRTQYF. The CDR3 DNA reads TGTGCCAGCACTCCTATCCCCCGGGGACAACTAAGGCGGACCCAGTACTTC.

The chain has TRBV7-2 and TRBJ1-3; 12 nucleotides agree with TRBD1. Germline V gene lookup returns CDR1 SGHTA and CDR2 FQGNSA. The CDR3 consists of 17 residues. Trimming cost V 2 bases and J 6 bases; bases outside gene matches: 8. In DNA form, the CDR3 reads TGTGCCAGCAGCTTATCATCCGGGACAGGGGGCACAAACACCATATATTTT. Translation: CASSLSSGTGGTNTIYF.

The chain couples TRBV6-5 to TRBJ2-3, with D possibly being TRBD2 (7 bases). The CDR3 length is 15 residues. With 6 bases removed from V and 1 base from J, the gap between germline ends came to 14 bases. The germline CDR1 and CDR2 sequences are MNHEY and SVGAGI. CDR3 sequence (DNA): TGTGCCAGCAGAACCCGGGGGGCACGCACAGATACGCAGTATTTT. It yields the protein CASRTRGARTDTQYF.

The V and J genes are TRBV11-3 and TRBJ2-7; 10 nucleotides agree with TRBD1. CDR3 size: 16 residues. Germline V lookup: CDR1 SGHNT, CDR2 YENEEA. With V trimmed by 2 bases and J by 4 bases, 8 bases remained unmatched. The CDR3 DNA follows: TGTGCCAGCAGCTTACTTAGTGGGACAGGGGATTACGAGCAGTACTTC. Its protein product is CASSLLSGTGDYEQYF.

The genes are TRBV5-8 and TRBJ1-2; 8 nucleotides agree with TRBD1. The length of the CDR3 is 14 residues. Unmatched junction bases numbered 8, after V lost 3 bases and J lost 7 bases. Germline V gene lookup returns CDR1 SGHTS and CDR2 YDEGEE. This chain's CDR3 is CASSSGTGLPGYTF. Written as DNA, the CDR3 is TGTGCCAGCAGCTCCGGGACAGGACTTCCTGGCTACACCTTC.

The chain is built from TRBV18 and TRBJ1-4, with D maybe TRBD1 (6 bases). Germline V gives CDR1 KGHSH, CDR2 LQKENI. This CDR3 is built from 15 residues. V lost 3 bases, J lost 3 bases, and 11 bases lay in between. The CDR3 DNA follows: TGTGCCAGCTCACCGGGAGGGGGATCTAATGAAAAACTGTTTTTT. It is translated as CASSPGGGSNEKLFF.

This sequence joins TRBV30 and TRBJ1-2; the match to TRBD1 covers 7 bases. This CDR3 region has 12 residues. Germline V gives CDR1 GTSNPN, CDR2 SVGIG (reference sequence). Germline trimming cut 5 bases from V and 8 bases from J; bases unmatched to any gene: 8. The CDR3 region is CAWRQGGAGYTF. Here the CDR3 DNA reads TGTGCCTGGCGGCAGGGGGGAGCGGGCTACACCTTC.

The chain has TRBV5-1 and TRBJ2-1, with 8 positions matching TRBD1. Trimming removed 4 bases from V and 4 bases from J; junction bases left unmatched: 10. Germline values: CDR1 SGHRS, CDR2 YFSETQ. This CDR3 is 16 amino acids long. The DNA for the CDR3 is TGCGCCAGCAGCCGTCGACAGGGGTGGGTTTACAATGAGCAGTTCTTC. Translation: CASSRRQGWVYNEQFF.

This chain uses TRBV7-8 with TRBJ1-2; a weak D match, TRBD1 (5 bases). Trimming took off 1 base at V and 3 bases at J, with 18 bases between the two ends. The CDR3 contains 17 residues. Germline CDR1 SGHVS, CDR2 FQNEAQ. The CDR3 is CASSLDPDRLIHYGYTF. CDR3 sequence (DNA): TGTGCCAGCAGCTTAGATCCTGACAGACTCATCCACTATGGCTACACCTTC. The complete variable domain, with remaining parts taken from reference TRBV7-8 and TRBJ1-2, reads GAGVSQSPRYKVAKRGQDVALRCDPISGHVSLFWYQQALGQGPEFLTYFQNEAQLDKSGLPSDRFFAERPEGSVSTLKIQRTQQEDSAVYLCASSLDPDRLIHYGYTFGSGTRLTVV.

V usage is TRBV7-2 and J usage is TRBJ1-2; TRBD1 agrees at 8 bases. J lost 5 bases, V lost 5 bases, and 7 bases had no gene match. This CDR3 spans 14 amino acids. CDR1 is SGHTA and CDR2 is FQGNSA in the germline V gene. The CDR3 region is CASSPGQGLYGYTF. DNA of the CDR3: TGTGCCAGCAGCCCTGGACAGGGTCTTTATGGCTACACCTTC.

The rearrangement joins TRBV15 to TRBJ2-1; TRBD2 matches 12 bases. The length of the CDR3 is 20 residues. The V segment lost 0 bases and the J segment 6 bases; nucleotides outside the gene matches: 15. Germline CDR1 reads LNHNV; CDR2 reads YYDKDF (reference sequence). CDR3 sequence: CATSRDHQLAGGPTGNEQFF. For the CDR3, the DNA is TGTGCCACCAGCAGAGATCATCAACTAGCGGGGGGCCCTACGGGCAATGAGCAGTTCTTC.

The rearrangement uses TRBV5-1 and TRBJ1-3; D may be TRBD1 (5 bases). CDR3 length: 14 residues. Trimming pared 4 bases from V and 1 base from J, leaving 9 bases between. Germline V gene lookup returns CDR1 SGHRS and CDR2 YFSETQ. The CDR3 loop reads CASSREGSGNTIYF. Written as DNA, the CDR3 is TGCGCCAGCAGCCGGGAGGGGTCTGGAAACACCATATATTTT. The whole variable domain, filled in from reference TRBV5-1 and TRBJ1-3, reads KAGVTQTPRYLIKTRGQQVTLSCSPISGHRSVSWYQQTPGQGLQFLFEYFSETQRNKGNFPGRFSGRQFSNSRSEMNVSTLELGDSALYLCASSREGSGNTIYFGEGSWLTVV.

J is TRBJ2-3 and V is TRBV7-2, with D possibly TRBD2 on 6 matching bases. V was trimmed by 0 bases and J by 3 bases, leaving 16 bases between them. Germline V CDR1 and CDR2: SGHTA, FQGNSA. The CDR3 contains 17 residues. The CDR3 protein is CASSLANRRGRTDTQYF. CDR3 nucleotide sequence: TGTGCCAGCAGCTTAGCCAACCGCCGGGGGAGGACAGATACGCAGTATTTT.

The chain combines TRBV19 with TRBJ1-2; D call uncertain. Per germline, CDR1 LNHDA and CDR2 SQIVND (reference sequence). The CDR3 sequence is 12 residues long. With 11 bases removed from V and 3 bases from J, the gap between germline ends came to 13 bases. The CDR3 is CAPPREDYGYTF. CDR3 nucleotides: TGTGCCCCCCCCCGGGAAGACTATGGCTACACCTTC.

The chain links TRBV11-3 to TRBJ1-6; TRBD1 might be the D (6 bases). V was trimmed by 3 bases and J by 7 bases, leaving 10 bases between them. This CDR3 contains 14 residues. Germline-derived CDR1 and CDR2 are SGHNT and YENEEA. The DNA of the CDR3 is TGTGCCAGCAGCTTCTCAGGGGACAATTCACCCCTCCACTTT. Its translation: CASSFSGDNSPLHF.

This chain uses TRBV6-5 with TRBJ1-2; maybe TRBD1 (6 bases). The CDR3 runs to 13 residues. Trimming took 4 bases from V and 7 from J, leaving 13 bases between them. Per the germline V gene, CDR1 is MNHEY and CDR2 is SVGAGI. In DNA, the CDR3 is TGTGCCAGCAGTTGGGCCAGGGGATTTGGCTACACCTTC. Protein: CASSWARGFGYTF.

The chain recombines TRBV2 with TRBJ1-5, with D possibly TRBD1 on 6 matching bases. V lost 7 bases, J lost 6 bases, and 16 bases lay in between. CDR3 length: 14 residues. Germline CDR1 is SNHLY and CDR2 is FYNNEI. For the CDR3, the DNA is TGTGCCAGCACCGGAGGGGGGGGAGGTCAGCCCCAGCATTTT. It codes for CASTGGGGGQPQHF.